The clone carrying this TCR beta chain was observed at least ten times. No antigen is known for it. This record comes from a study of T cell repertoires in cytomegalovirus infection. Overall study results and limits: Using cumulative public TCR beta family frequency, the authors identified those who carried CMV together with the relevant HLA.

TCRdb reprocessed the reads with MiXCR, giving one entry per CDR3 protein. This table has hundreds of thousands of distinct CDR3 sequences, around 18% appearing once. This CDR3 comprises 10 residues. Germline V gene data show CDR1 as ENHRY and CDR2 as SYGVKD. V was pared by 8 bases and J by 4 bases, with 6 bases between. V is TRBV10-3 and J is TRBJ2-7; D may be TRBD2 (5 bases). This clonotype was sampled from a human donor in good health (CMV status not recorded). Some clones in this sample may be carry-over from other donors' samples. Material: PBMCs. The CDR3 loop is CAIGGYEQYF. CDR3 coding DNA: TGTGCCATCGGAGGTTACGAGCAGTACTTC.